The present T cell receptor beta chain was sequenced within a study of response to subunit inactivated influenza vaccine. CDR3 length: 12 amino acids. Germline CDR1 is DFQATT and CDR2 is SNEGSKA (reference sequence). Trimming stripped 6 bases from V and 5 bases from J, with 14 bases between. TCRdb re-called the RT-PCR reads through MiXCR, storing one row per CDR3 protein. The repertoire holds 500,000 to 600,000 distinct CDR3 sequences, about 11% seen once, with approximately 11% in the top ten. This clonotype was counted only a few times. The same data also contributed to another study, on T cells expressing NK-cell markers. That investigation notes: TCR beta libraries carry UMIs added by 5'RACE template switching. No clear determination of HCMV specificity was made for expanded NKG2C+ T cell clones.

This chain uses TRBV20-1 with TRBJ2-7; D is unclear. This specimen was PBMCs from blood, taken on the day of vaccination. This sequence was found in a man over 45 who received an inactivated influenza vaccine. CDR3 sequence reads: CSAGSVWNEQYF. CDR3 sequence (DNA): TGCAGTGCCGGCAGTGTCTGGAACGAGCAGTACTTC.